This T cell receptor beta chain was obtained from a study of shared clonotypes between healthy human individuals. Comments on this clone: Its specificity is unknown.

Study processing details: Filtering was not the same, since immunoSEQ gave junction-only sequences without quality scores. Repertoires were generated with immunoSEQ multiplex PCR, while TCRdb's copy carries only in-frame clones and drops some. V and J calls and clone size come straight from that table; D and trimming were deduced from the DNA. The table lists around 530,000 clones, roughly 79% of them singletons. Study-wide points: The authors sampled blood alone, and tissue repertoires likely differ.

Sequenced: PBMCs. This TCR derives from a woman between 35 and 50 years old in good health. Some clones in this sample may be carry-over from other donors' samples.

CDR3 nucleotides: TGTGCCTGGAGTGTGGGGCAGAGCTATGGCTACACCTTC. It translates to CAWSVGQSYGYTF. The V call is TRBV30, the J call TRBJ1-2; TRBD1 is a possible D gene (5 bases). Trimming shortened V by 0 bases and J by 4 bases, and 9 bases separated the two germline ends. Germline V CDR1 and CDR2: GTSNPN, SVGIG (reference sequence). The CDR3 is made up of 13 amino acids.